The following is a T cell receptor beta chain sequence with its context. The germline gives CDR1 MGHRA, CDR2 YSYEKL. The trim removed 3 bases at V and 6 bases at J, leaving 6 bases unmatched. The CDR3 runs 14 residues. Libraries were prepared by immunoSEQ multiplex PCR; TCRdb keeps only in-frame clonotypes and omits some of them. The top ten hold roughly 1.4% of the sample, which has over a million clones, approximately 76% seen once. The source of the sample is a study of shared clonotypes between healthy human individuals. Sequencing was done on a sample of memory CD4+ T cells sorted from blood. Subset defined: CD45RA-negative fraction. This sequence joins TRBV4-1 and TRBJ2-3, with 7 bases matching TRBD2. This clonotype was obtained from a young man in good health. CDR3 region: CASSQGGGGDTQYF. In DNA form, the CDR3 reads TGCGCCAGCAGCCAGGGGGGGGGAGGCGATACGCAGTATTTT.